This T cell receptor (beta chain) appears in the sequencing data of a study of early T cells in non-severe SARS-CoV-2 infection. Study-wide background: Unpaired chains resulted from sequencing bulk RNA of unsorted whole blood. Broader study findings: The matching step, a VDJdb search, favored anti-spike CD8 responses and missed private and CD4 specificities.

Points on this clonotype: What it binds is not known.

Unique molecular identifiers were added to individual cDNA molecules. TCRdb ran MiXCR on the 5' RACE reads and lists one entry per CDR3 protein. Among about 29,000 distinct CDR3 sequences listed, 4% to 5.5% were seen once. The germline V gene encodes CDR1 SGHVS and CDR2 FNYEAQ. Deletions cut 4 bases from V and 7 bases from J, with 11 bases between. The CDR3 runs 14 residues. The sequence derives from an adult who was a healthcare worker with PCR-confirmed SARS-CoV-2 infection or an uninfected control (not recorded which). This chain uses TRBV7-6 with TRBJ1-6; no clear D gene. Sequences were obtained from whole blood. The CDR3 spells CASSSDVQNSPLHF. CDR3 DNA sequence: TGTGCCAGCAGCTCGGACGTGCAAAATTCACCCCTCCACTTT.